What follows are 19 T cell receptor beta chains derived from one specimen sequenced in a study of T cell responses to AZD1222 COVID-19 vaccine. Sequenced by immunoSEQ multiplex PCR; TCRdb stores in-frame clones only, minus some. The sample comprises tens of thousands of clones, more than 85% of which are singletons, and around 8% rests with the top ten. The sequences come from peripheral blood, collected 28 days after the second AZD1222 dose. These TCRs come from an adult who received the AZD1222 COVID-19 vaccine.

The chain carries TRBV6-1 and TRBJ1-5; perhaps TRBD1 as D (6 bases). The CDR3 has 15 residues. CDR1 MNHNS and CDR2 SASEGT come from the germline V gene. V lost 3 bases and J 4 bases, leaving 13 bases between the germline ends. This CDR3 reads CASSDRQDPNQPQHF. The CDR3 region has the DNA TGTGCCAGCAGTGACCGACAGGATCCAAATCAGCCCCAGCATTTT.

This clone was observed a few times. The CDR3 sequence is CASSLQRQNGYTF. The CDR3 bases are TGTGCCAGCAGTTTACAAAGGCAAAATGGCTACACCTTC. The chain joins TRBV28 to TRBJ1-2; the D is unclear. Germline CDR1 and CDR2: MDHEN and SYDVKM. V shed 2 bases and J shed 6 bases, with 10 bases lying between them. There are 13 residues in the CDR3.

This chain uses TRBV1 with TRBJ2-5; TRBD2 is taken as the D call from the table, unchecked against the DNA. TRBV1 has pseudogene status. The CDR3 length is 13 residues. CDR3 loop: CTGAGGPGETQYF. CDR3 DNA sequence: TGCACCGGAGCGGGAGGGCCCGGAGAGACCCAGTACTTC.

CDR3 DNA sequence: TGCGCCAGCAGCTTGGCCGGTTTGGTGGCAGGCCAAGAGACCCAGTACTTC. This codes for CASSLAGLVAGQETQYF. The chain employs TRBV5-1 and TRBJ2-5; D not certain. Germline CDR1 SGHRS, CDR2 YFSETQ. CDR3 length: 17 amino acids. Trimming stripped 0 bases from V and 1 base from J, with 16 bases between.

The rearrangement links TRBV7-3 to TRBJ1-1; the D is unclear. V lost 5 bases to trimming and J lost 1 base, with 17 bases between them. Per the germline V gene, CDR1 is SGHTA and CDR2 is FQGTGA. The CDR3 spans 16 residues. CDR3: CASSPQVQVENTEAFF. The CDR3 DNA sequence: TGTGCCAGCAGCCCACAAGTTCAGGTCGAGAACACTGAAGCTTTCTTT.

This CDR3 is CASSQEGYYEQYF. The CDR3 coding sequence is TGCGCCAGCAGCCAAGAAGGATACTACGAGCAGTACTTC. J is TRBJ2-7 and V is TRBV4-1; D gene uncertain. Between the trimmed V and J ends, which lost 0 bases and 3 bases, there was a span of 6 bases. The CDR3 spans 13 residues. Per the germline V gene, CDR1 is MGHRA and CDR2 is YSYEKL.

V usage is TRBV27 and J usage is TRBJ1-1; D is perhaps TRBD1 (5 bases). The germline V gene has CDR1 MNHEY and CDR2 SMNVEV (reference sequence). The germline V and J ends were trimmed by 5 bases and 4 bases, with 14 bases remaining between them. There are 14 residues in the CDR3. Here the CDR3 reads CASSTRTGGTEAFF. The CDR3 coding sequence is TGTGCCAGCAGTACCAGGACTGGGGGCACTGAAGCTTTCTTT.

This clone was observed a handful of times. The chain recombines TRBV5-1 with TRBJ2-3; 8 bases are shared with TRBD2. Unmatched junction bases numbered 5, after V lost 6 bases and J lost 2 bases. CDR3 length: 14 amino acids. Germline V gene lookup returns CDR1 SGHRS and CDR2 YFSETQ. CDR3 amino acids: CASTLAGYTDTQYF. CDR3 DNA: TGCGCCAGCACCCTAGCGGGTTACACAGATACGCAGTATTTT.

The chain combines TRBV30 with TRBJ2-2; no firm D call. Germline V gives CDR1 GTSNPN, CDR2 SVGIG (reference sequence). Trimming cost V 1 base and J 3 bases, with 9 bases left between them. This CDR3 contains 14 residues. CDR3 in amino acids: CAWSAGPYTGELFF. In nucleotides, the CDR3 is TGTGCCTGGAGTGCTGGTCCCTACACCGGGGAGCTGTTTTTT.

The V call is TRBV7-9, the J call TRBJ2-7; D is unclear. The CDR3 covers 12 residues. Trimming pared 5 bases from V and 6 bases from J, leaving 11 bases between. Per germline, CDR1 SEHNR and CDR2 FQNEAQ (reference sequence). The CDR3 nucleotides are TGTGCCAGCAGCCCGAGTTCAGGCGAGCAGTACTTC. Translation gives CASSPSSGEQYF.

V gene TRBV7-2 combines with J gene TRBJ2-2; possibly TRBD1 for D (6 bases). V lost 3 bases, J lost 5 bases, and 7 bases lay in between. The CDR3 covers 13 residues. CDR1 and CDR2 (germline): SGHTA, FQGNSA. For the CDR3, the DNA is TGTGCCAGCAGCTTTACAGGGACCGGGGAGCTGTTTTTT. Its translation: CASSFTGTGELFF.

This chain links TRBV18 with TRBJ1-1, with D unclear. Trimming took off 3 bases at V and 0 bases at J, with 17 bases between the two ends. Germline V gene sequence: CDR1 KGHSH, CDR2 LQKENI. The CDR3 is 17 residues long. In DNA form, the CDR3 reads TGTGCCAGCTCACCCTATAGTTTCCACCTCTTGAACACTGAAGCTTTCTTT. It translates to CASSPYSFHLLNTEAFF.

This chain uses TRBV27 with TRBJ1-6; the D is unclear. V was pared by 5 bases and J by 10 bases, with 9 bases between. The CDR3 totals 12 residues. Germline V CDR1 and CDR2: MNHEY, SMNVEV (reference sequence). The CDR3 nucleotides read TGTGCCAGCAGTGCCGAGGGATCACCCCTCCACTTT. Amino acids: CASSAEGSPLHF.

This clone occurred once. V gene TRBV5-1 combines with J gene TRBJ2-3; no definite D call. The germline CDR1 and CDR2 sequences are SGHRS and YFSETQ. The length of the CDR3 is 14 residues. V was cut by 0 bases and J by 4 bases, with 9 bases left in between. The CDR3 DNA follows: TGCGCCAGCAGCTTGGCCGCTTTGTCAGATACGCAGTATTTT. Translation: CASSLAALSDTQYF.

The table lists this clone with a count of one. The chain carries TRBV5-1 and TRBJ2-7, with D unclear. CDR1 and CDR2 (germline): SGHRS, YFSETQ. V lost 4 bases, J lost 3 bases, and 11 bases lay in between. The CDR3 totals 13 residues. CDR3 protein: CASSEQPFYEQYF. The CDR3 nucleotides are TGCGCCAGCAGCGAACAGCCTTTCTACGAGCAGTACTTC. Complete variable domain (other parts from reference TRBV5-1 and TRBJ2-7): KAGVTQTPRYLIKTRGQQVTLSCSPISGHRSVSWYQQTPGQGLQFLFEYFSETQRNKGNFPGRFSGRQFSNSRSEMNVSTLELGDSALYLCASSEQPFYEQYFGPGTRLTVT.

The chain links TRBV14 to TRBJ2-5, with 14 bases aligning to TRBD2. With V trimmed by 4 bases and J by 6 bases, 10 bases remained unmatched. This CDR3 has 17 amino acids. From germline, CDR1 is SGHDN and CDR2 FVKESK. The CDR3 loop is CASSRNSGLAGVKTQYF. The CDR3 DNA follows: TGTGCCAGCAGCCGTAACTCGGGACTAGCGGGAGTGAAGACCCAGTACTTC.

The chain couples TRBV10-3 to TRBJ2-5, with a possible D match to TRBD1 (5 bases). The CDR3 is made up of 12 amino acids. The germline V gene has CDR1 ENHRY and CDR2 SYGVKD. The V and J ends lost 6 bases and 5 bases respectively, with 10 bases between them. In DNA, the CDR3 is TGTGCCATCAGCTTTAAGGGGGAGACCCAGTACTTC. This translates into CAISFKGETQYF.

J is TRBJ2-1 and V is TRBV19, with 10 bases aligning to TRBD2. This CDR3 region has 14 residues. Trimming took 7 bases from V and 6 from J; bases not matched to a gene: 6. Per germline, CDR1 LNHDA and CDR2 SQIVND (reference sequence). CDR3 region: CASKQVAGGNEQFF. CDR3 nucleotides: TGTGCCAGTAAACAAGTAGCGGGAGGCAATGAGCAGTTCTTC.

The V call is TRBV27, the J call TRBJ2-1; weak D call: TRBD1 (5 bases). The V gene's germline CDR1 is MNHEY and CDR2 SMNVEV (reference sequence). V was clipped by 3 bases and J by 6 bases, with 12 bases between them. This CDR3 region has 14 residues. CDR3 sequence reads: CASSFSGYANEQFF. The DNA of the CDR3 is TGTGCCAGCAGTTTTTCAGGGTACGCCAATGAGCAGTTCTTC.